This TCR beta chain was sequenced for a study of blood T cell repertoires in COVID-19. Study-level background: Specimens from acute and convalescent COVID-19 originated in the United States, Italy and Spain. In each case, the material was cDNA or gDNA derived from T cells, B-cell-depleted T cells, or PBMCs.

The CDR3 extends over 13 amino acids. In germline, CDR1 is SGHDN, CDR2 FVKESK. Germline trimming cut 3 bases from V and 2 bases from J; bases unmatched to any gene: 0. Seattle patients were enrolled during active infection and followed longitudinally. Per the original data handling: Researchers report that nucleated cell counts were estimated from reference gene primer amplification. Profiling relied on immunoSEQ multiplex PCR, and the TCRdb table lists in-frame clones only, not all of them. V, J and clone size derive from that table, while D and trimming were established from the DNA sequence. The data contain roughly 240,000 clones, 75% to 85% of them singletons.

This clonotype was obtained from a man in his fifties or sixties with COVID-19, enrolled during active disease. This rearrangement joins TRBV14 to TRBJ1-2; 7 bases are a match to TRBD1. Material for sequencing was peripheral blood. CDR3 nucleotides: TGTGCCAGCAGCCAGGGACAGAACTATGGCTACACCTTC. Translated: CASSQGQNYGYTF.